This T cell receptor beta chain was documented in a study of blood T cell repertoires in COVID-19. The wider study: The samples span acute and convalescent COVID-19 from the United States, Italy and Spain.

This clone occurred once. Libraries were prepared by immunoSEQ multiplex PCR; TCRdb keeps only in-frame clonotypes and omits some of them. Of more than 100,000 clones in the sample, roughly 80% were seen once. Germline CDR1 reads SGHRS; CDR2 reads YFSETQ. V shed 6 bases and J shed 2 bases, with 14 bases lying between them. The CDR3 length is 14 residues. The chain employs TRBV5-1 and TRBJ2-5, with TRBD2 as a possible D gene (6 bases). This TCR came from a young woman who had recovered from COVID-19. Sequencing was performed on peripheral blood. CDR3 residues: CASTKAGGQETQYF. Here the CDR3 DNA reads TGCGCCAGCACAAAGGCCGGAGGGCAAGAGACCCAGTACTTC.